The T cell receptor (beta chain) under discussion was sequenced for a study of T cells after posttransplantation cyclophosphamide (TCRdb year 2016). A note on the overall study: Using TRB sequencing, the study followed how the T cell repertoire rebuilt after myeloablative bone marrow transplantation with posttransplantation cyclophosphamide given as GVHD prophylaxis. Antigen receptor sequencing covered samples from some 36 PTCy-treated patients and fewer than 20 of their related bone marrow donors. TRB sequencing was also done on up to 3 additional blood samples from 2 to 5.2 years after transplant in 3 patients, and on pretransplant blood from several patients. Public TRB sequences were searched against a database of over 3,600 sequences associated with responses to pathogens, tumor antigens, self-antigens and alloantigens. TRA and TRB clonality were tightly correlated in about ten samples, so subsequent TCR analyses focused on TRB only. Blood from all 35 or so PTCy patients who had 1-year posttransplant specimens underwent TRB sequencing. Paper-wide results and their limitations: Across 35 to 55 patients, TRB clonality was highly associated with recipient CMV seropositivity and CMV reactivation, and diversity in PTCy patients was similar to diversity in CNI/methotrexate controls. The TRB repertoires of T cells infiltrating skin or GI tract showed only limited overlap with the TRB repertoires of T cells in blood. Donor-recipient similarity was low at 1-2 months but increased during the first year, and donor CD8+ memory clones often dominated later blood repertoires.

PTCy-treated patients came from a prospective multi-institutional clinical trial. Peripheral blood and bone marrow mononuclear cells were isolated by Ficoll-Hypaque density centrifugation and were cryopreserved. Details on this clone: Its antigen is unknown. Base-call qualities are not available, and no considerably larger clone is one nucleotide away.

Between the V and J ends, shortened by 2 bases and 8 bases respectively, the junction contains 7 bases. CDR1 and CDR2 are drawn from the germline V gene: MDHEN, SYDVKM. The CDR3 goes from the cysteine to the phenylalanine over 12 residues. Only CDR3 DNA remains: 36 bases, in frame from the first base. Genomic DNA was the input for TRB sequencing, which was run either with the immunoSEQ assay at survey resolution or with the hsTCRB kit. The paper's data handling went like this. The immunoSEQ software handled the initial read processing, while the LymphoSeq R package was used for the repertoire analyses. For each TRB dataset, clonality was calculated as 1 minus normalized Shannon entropy, and the Gini coefficient was computed as well. To infer phenotypes in unsorted samples, TRB sequences from sorted subsets of the recipient or donor were mapped onto unsorted samples from the same recipient. Imported from immuneACCESS, the table was reduced by TCRdb to in-frame sequences with V and J called. These copies leave out some clones; in studies compared against another copy, an unresolved V gene accounts for under half, and the cause of the remainder is not known. That table gives V, J and clone size, and the DNA gave D and trimming. This sample has some 52,000 clones in its table, and roughly 84% of those were observed once. The top ten clonotypes cover around 2.8% of the sample.

The source of this sequence is a man aged 25-40 years with a blood cancer, CMV-positive, and with a related stem cell donor. Sequenced input: PBMCs. The V and J segments used are TRBV28 and TRBJ2-4; the D gene is not confidently resolved. The nucleotide sequence is given as TGTGCCAGCAGTTTACGACAAGACATTCAGTACTTC. Translated, this gives CASSLRQDIQYF.